What follows are 12 T cell receptor beta chains derived from one specimen sequenced in a study of shared clonotypes between healthy human individuals. Naive CD8 cells were CD45RO-negative, positively selected for CCR7, excluding terminally differentiated effector memory CD45RA+ cells. TCRdb's copy holds only in-frame clones and misses some; the assay was immunoSEQ multiplex PCR. The sample records about 2.2 million clones, about 93% being singletons. The material sequenced was naive CD8+ T cells from PBMCs. The receptor set was obtained from a man younger than 35 in good health. Some clones in this sample may be carry-over from other donors' samples.

A note on this clone: In the same sample, other DNA sequences code for this CDR3. The V gene is TRBV5-1, the J gene TRBJ2-3; D not certain. The V end lost 7 bases, the J end lost 0 bases, and 3 bases lay between the germline ends. Germline loops: CDR1 SGHRS, CDR2 YFSETQ. CDR3 length: 11 amino acids. CDR3 DNA sequence: TGCGCCAGCCGGAGCACAGATACGCAGTATTTT. As protein: CASRSTDTQYF.

V is TRBV9 and J is TRBJ2-3; possible D gene TRBD2, 6 bases. Germline V CDR1 and CDR2: SGDLS, YYNGEE. The CDR3 has 14 amino acids. V shed 6 bases and J shed 2 bases, with 13 bases lying between them. This chain's CDR3 is CASTVGGATDTQYF. In DNA form, the CDR3 reads TGTGCCAGCACCGTGGGCGGGGCCACAGATACGCAGTATTTT.

V usage is TRBV7-3 and J usage is TRBJ1-5, with TRBD1 as a possible D gene (6 bases). V lost 7 bases and J lost 2, with 18 bases in between. The CDR3 is 16 residues long. CDR1 and CDR2 from the germline V gene are SGHTA and FQGTGA. CDR3 sequence (DNA): TGTGCCAGCATCCCCAACGGGGGCGTTTGCAATCAGCCCCAGCATTTT. This gives the protein CASIPNGGVCNQPQHF.

The chain joins TRBV5-8 to TRBJ1-1, with 7 bases lining up with TRBD1. This CDR3 is built from 16 residues. With V trimmed by 4 bases and J by 0 bases, 9 bases remained unmatched. Germline V CDR1 and CDR2: SGHTS, YDEGEE. The CDR3 loop is CASSLQGTWVNTEAFF. CDR3 coding DNA: TGTGCCAGCAGCCTACAGGGGACGTGGGTGAACACTGAAGCTTTCTTT.

The J gene is TRBJ2-7, the V gene TRBV7-8, with TRBD1 identical over 9 bases. Unmatched junction bases numbered 6, after V lost 1 base and J lost 5 bases. The CDR3 has 15 amino acids. The V gene's germline CDR1 is SGHVS and CDR2 FQNEAQ. CDR3 nucleotides: TGTGCCAGCAGCTTAGTAGGGACAGGGTATAACGAGCAGTACTTC. It yields the protein CASSLVGTGYNEQYF.

This clone was counted once. V usage is TRBV27 and J usage is TRBJ2-1; 12 bases agree with TRBD1. In germline, CDR1 is MNHEY, CDR2 SMNVEV (reference sequence). With V trimmed by 3 bases and J by 7 bases, 4 bases remained unmatched. CDR3 length: 15 amino acids. CDR3 sequence reads: CASSFGTGGINEQFF. The CDR3 DNA reads as TGTGCCAGCAGTTTTGGGACAGGGGGCATTAATGAGCAGTTCTTC.

The V gene is TRBV11-1, the J gene TRBJ1-2, with 9 bases fitting TRBD1. Looked up from germline, CDR1 is SGHAT and CDR2 is FQDESV (reference sequence). This CDR3 has 13 residues. The junction had 1 base not matched to a gene; V was cut back by 0 bases and J by 8 bases. The CDR3 loop reads CASSLADRGGYTF. The CDR3 region has the DNA TGTGCCAGCAGCTTAGCGGACAGGGGCGGCTACACCTTC.

Details on this clone: Other DNA sequences in this sample translate to the same CDR3. The rearrangement uses TRBV27 and TRBJ1-5; D might be TRBD1 (5 bases). The V gene's germline CDR1 is MNHEY and CDR2 SMNVEV (reference sequence). V dropped 5 bases and J dropped 1 base, with 15 bases sitting between them. The CDR3 spans 16 residues. CDR3 DNA: TGTGCCAGCAGTCCTAGCGGAGGGGAAAGCAATCAGCCCCAGCATTTT. Protein: CASSPSGGESNQPQHF.

The chain joins TRBV4-2 to TRBJ2-2; D is undetermined. Germline V gives CDR1 LGHNA, CDR2 YNFKEQ. V lost 3 bases and J lost 7, with 3 bases in between. This CDR3 contains 11 residues. The CDR3 bases are TGTGCCAGCAGCCAGGGCGGGGAGCTGTTTTTT. It specifies CASSQGGELFF.

The gene calls are TRBV28 and TRBJ2-5; perhaps TRBD1 as D (5 bases). The germline gives CDR1 MDHEN, CDR2 SYDVKM. The V gene lost 4 bases and the J gene lost 4 bases, with 16 bases spanning the gap. The CDR3 is made up of 15 amino acids. In DNA, the CDR3 is TGTGCCAGCAGTTACCCTGGTACAGGTCGAGAGACCCAGTACTTC. As protein: CASSYPGTGRETQYF. Looking up the rest from reference TRBV28 and TRBJ2-5 gives the full variable domain: DVKVTQSSRYLVKRTGEKVFLECVQDMDHENMFWYRQDPGLGLRLIYFSYDVKMKEKGDIPEGYSVSREKKERFSLILESASTNQTSMYLCASSYPGTGRETQYFGPGTRLLVL.

The chain's CDR3 is CASSVTARGPPEYF. The CDR3 DNA follows: TGTGCCAGCAGCGTGACAGCCCGAGGGCCTCCGGAGTACTTC. This sequence joins TRBV9 and TRBJ2-7, with D perhaps matching TRBD1 or TRBD2 (5 bases each). Germline CDR1 SGDLS, CDR2 YYNGEE. There are 14 residues in the CDR3. V was shortened by 2 bases and J by 11 bases, with 20 bases between the two germline ends. Together with reference TRBV9 and TRBJ2-7, the CDR3 gives the full variable domain: DSGVTQTPKHLITATGQRVTLRCSPRSGDLSVYWYQQSLDQGLQFLIQYYNGEERAKGNILERFSAQQFPDLHSELNLSSLELGDSALYFCASSVTARGPPEYFGPGTRLTVT.

The rearrangement joins TRBV7-2 to TRBJ2-7; weak D call: TRBD1 (6 bases). The CDR3 length is 17 residues. Between the trimmed V and J ends, which lost 0 bases and 2 bases, there was a span of 17 bases. Per the germline V gene, CDR1 is SGHTA and CDR2 is FQGNSA. The CDR3 region is CASSLASGHYTTYEQYF. DNA for the CDR3: TGTGCCAGCAGCTTAGCGTCGGGACATTATACCACCTACGAGCAGTACTTC.